This entry features one T cell receptor beta chain sequence. These data come from a study of blood T cell repertoires in COVID-19. At the level of the study: Whether acute or convalescent, the COVID-19 samples came from the United States, Italy and Spain. In each case, the material was cDNA or gDNA derived from T cells, B-cell-depleted T cells, or PBMCs.

Per the original methods: The assay estimated nucleated cells by amplifying reference gene primers. Assay: immunoSEQ multiplex PCR; the TCRdb copy retains only in-frame clones and omits some. That table supplies the V and J calls and clone size; D and trimming were determined from the DNA. The data hold some 14,000 clones, with roughly 90% observed a single time. The germline V gene has CDR1 SQVTM and CDR2 ANQGSEA. There are 13 residues in the CDR3. Trimming at V came to 6 bases and at J to 2 bases, leaving 5 bases not matched to a gene. The sequencing sample was made of peripheral blood. This chain joins TRBV29-1 and TRBJ2-7; 9 bases are a match to TRBD1. The source is a human donor in a cohort sampled during active COVID-19. CDR3: CSVKRDRAYEQYF. Written as DNA, the CDR3 is TGCAGCGTCAAGAGGGACAGGGCCTACGAGCAGTACTTC.